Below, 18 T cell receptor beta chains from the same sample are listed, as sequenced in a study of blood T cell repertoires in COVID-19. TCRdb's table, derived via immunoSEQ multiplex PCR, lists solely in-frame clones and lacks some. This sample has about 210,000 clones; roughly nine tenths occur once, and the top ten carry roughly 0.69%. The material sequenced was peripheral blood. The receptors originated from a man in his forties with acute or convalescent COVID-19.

This CDR3 reads CASTSGDSRGYTF. CDR3 DNA: TGTGCCAGCACCTCTGGGGACAGTAGAGGCTACACCTTC. This chain connects TRBV3-1 (or the pseudogene TRBV3-2) to TRBJ1-2, with 7 bases matching TRBD1. This CDR3 spans 13 amino acids. V shed 7 bases and J 8 bases; nucleotides not matched to a gene: 10. Per germline, CDR1 LGHDT and CDR2 YNNKEL (reference sequence).

The CDR3 DNA follows: TGTGCCAGCAGCGTAGCAGGGGGCGGAAACACCATATATTTT. Translated, it gives CASSVAGGGNTIYF. The chain recombines TRBV9 with TRBJ1-3; 8 bases align to TRBD1. Germline V gene lookup returns CDR1 SGDLS and CDR2 YYNGEE. The CDR3 has 14 residues. V dropped 0 bases and J dropped 4; count of bases not matched to a gene: 0.

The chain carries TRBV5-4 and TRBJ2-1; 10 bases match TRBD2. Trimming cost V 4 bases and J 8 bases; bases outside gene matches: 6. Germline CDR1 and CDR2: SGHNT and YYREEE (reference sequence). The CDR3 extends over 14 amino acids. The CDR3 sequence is CASSPAGGPYEQFF. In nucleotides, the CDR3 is TGTGCCAGCAGCCCAGCGGGAGGGCCCTATGAGCAGTTCTTC.

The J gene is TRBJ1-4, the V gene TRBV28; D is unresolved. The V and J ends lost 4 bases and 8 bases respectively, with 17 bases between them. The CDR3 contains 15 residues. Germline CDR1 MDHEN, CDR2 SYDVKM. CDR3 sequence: CASSSPGSLKEKLFF. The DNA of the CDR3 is TGTGCCAGCAGTTCACCGGGGTCGCTGAAAGAAAAACTGTTTTTT.

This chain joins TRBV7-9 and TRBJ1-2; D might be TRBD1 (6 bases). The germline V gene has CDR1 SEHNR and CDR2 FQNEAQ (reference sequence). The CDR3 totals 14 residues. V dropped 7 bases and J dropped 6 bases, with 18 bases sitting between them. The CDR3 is CASTDIQGPHGYTF. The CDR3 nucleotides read TGTGCCAGCACCGATATACAGGGACCACATGGCTACACCTTC.

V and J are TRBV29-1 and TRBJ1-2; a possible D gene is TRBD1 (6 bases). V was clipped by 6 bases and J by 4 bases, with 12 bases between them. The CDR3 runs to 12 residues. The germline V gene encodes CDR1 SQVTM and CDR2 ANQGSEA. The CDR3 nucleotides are TGCAGCGTCACAGGGTCGAGCTATGGCTACACCTTC. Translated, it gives CSVTGSSYGYTF. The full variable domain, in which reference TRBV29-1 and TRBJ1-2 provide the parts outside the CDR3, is SAVISQKPSRDICQRGTSLTIQCQVDSQVTMMFWYRQQPGQSLTLIATANQGSEATYESGFVIDKFPISRPNLTFSTLTVSNMSPEDSSIYLCSVTGSSYGYTFGSGTRLTVV.

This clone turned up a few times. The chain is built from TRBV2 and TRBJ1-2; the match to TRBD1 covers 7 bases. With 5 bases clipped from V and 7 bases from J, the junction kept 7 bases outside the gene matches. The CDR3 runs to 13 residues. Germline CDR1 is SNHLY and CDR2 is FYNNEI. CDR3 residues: CASSRDRVSGYTF. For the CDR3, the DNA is TGTGCCAGCAGTCGAGACAGGGTGTCTGGCTACACCTTC.

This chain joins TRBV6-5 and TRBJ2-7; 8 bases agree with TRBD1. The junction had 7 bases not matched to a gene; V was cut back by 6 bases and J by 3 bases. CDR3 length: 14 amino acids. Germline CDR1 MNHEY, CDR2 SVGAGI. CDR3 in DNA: TGTGCCAGCAGCTTACAGGGGGGAGGCTACGAGCAGTACTTC. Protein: CASSLQGGGYEQYF.

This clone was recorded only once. The CDR3 loop reads CASSSGGRLTQPQHF. The DNA for the CDR3 is TGTGCCAGCAGTTCGGGGGGGAGGCTTACTCAGCCCCAGCATTTT. This sequence joins TRBV28 and TRBJ1-5; D is perhaps TRBD1 (5 bases). V lost 4 bases and J 6 bases, leaving 16 bases between the germline ends. From germline, CDR1 is MDHEN and CDR2 SYDVKM. This CDR3 has 15 residues.

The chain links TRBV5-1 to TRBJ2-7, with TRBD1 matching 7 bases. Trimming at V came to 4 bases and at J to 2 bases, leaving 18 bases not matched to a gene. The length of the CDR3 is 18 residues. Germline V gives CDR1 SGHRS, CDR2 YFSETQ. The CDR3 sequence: CASSVRGVRDSQPYEQYF. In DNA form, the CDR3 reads TGCGCCAGCAGCGTCAGAGGAGTCCGGGACAGCCAACCCTACGAGCAGTACTTC. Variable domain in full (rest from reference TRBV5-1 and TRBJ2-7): KAGVTQTPRYLIKTRGQQVTLSCSPISGHRSVSWYQQTPGQGLQFLFEYFSETQRNKGNFPGRFSGRQFSNSRSEMNVSTLELGDSALYLCASSVRGVRDSQPYEQYFGPGTRLTVT.

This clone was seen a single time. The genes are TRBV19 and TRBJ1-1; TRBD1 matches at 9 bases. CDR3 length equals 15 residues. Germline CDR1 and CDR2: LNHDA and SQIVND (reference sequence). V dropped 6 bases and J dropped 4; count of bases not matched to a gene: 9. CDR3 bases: TGTGCCAGTAGGCTACAGGGGGCACTTCTCACTGAAGCTTTCTTT. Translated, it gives CASRLQGALLTEAFF. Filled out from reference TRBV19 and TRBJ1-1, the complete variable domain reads DGGITQSPKYLFRKEGQNVTLSCEQNLNHDAMYWYRQDPGQGLRLIYYSQIVNDFQKGDIAEGYSVSREKKESFPLTVTSAQKNPTAFYLCASRLQGALLTEAFFGQGTRLTVV.

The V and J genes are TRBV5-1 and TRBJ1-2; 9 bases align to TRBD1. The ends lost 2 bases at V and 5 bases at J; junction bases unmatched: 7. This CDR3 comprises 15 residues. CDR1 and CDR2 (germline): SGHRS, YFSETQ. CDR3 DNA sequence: TGCGCCAGCAGCTTTACAGGGGGCGCAGGGTATGGCTACACCTTC. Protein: CASSFTGGAGYGYTF.

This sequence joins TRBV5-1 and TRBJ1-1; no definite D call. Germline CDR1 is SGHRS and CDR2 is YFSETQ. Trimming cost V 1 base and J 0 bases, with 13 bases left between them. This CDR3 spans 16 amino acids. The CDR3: CASSLYARGVNTEAFF. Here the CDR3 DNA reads TGCGCCAGCAGCTTGTATGCACGGGGAGTGAACACTGAAGCTTTCTTT.

DNA for the CDR3: TGCGCCAGCAGCCAAGAAGAAGCGGGAACCCCAGATACGCAGTATTTT. Translating it yields CASSQEEAGTPDTQYF. The chain recombines TRBV4-3 with TRBJ2-3; TRBD2 matches at 7 bases. V shed 0 bases, J shed 4 bases, and the junction held 7 bases outside the gene matches. This CDR3 region has 16 residues. Germline-derived CDR1 and CDR2 are LGHNA and YSLEER.

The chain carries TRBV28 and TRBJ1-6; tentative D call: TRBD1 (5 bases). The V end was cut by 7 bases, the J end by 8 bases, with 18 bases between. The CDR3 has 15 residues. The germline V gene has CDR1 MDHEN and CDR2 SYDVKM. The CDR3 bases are TGTGCCAGCATGCCAGGGCCCTTATTGGATTCACCCCTCCACTTT. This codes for CASMPGPLLDSPLHF.

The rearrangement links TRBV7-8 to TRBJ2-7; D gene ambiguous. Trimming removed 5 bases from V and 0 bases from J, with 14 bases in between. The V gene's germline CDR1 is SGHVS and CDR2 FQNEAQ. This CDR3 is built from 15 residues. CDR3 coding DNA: TGTGCCAGCAGCGGAACGACTCTTAGCTCCTACGAGCAGTACTTC. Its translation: CASSGTTLSSYEQYF.

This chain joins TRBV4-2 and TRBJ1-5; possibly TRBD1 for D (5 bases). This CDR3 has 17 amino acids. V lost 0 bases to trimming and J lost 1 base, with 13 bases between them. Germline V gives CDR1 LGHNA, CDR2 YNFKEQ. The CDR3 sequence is CASSQDVVDRSNQPQHF. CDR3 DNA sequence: TGTGCCAGCAGCCAAGATGTTGTTGACAGAAGCAATCAGCCCCAGCATTTT.

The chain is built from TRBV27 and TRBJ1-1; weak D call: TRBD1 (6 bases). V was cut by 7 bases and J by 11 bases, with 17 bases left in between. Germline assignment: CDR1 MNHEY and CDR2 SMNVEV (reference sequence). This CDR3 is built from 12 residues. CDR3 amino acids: CASIDTGSRAFF. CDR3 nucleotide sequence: TGTGCCAGCATCGACACAGGGAGCAGGGCTTTCTTT.